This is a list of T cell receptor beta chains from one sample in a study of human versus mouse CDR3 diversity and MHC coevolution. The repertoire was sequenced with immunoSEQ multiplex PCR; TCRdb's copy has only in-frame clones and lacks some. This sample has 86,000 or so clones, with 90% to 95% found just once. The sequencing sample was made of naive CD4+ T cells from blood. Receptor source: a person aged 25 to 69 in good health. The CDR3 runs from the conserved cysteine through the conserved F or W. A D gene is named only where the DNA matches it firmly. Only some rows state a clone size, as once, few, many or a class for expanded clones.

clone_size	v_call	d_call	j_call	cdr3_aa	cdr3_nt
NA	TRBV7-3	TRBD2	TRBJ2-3	CASSLGLAGITDTQYF	TGTGCCAGCAGCTTAGGGCTAGCGGGGATCACAGATACGCAGTATTTT
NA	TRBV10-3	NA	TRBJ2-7	CAITTKAGTYAYEQYF	TGTGCCATCACTACAAAGGCCGGGACTTACGCCTACGAGCAGTACTTC
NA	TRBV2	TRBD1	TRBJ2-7	CASSGDRSYEQYF	TGTGCCAGCAGTGGGGACAGGTCCTACGAGCAGTACTTC
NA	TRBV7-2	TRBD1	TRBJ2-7	CASSSPSGQRYEQYF	TGTGCCAGCAGCTCCCCTTCGGGACAGCGCTACGAGCAGTACTTC
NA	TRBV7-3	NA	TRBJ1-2	CASSWGLGYGYTF	TGTGCCAGCAGCTGGGGACTTGGTTATGGCTACACCTTC
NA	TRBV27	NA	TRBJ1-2	CASSSSQTVRQGYTF	TGTGCCAGCAGTTCCAGCCAGACAGTGAGGCAGGGCTACACCTTC
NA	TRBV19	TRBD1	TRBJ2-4	CASSIEAGGLAIQYF	TGTGCCAGTAGTATTGAGGCAGGGGGCTTGGCCATTCAGTACTTC
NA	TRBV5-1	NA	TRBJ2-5	CASSFGDRPLYQETQYF	TGCGCCAGCAGCTTTGGTGACAGGCCACTATACCAAGAGACCCAGTACTTC
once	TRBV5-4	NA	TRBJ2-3	CASSRGAGPSTDTQYF	TGTGCCAGCAGCCGGGGGGCGGGACCCAGCACAGATACGCAGTATTTT
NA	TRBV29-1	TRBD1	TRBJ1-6	CSARTGGDSPLHF	TGCAGCGCCCGGACAGGGGGCGATTCACCCCTCCACTTT
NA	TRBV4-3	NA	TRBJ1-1	CASSYGMMNTEAFF	TGCGCCAGCAGCTACGGTATGATGAACACTGAAGCTTTCTTT
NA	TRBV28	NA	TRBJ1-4	CASSAPRGPNEKLFF	TGTGCCAGCAGTGCCCCGCGGGGACCCAATGAAAAACTGTTTTTT
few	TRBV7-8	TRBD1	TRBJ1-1	CASSLRTGTEAFF	TGTGCCAGCAGCCTTCGGACAGGCACTGAAGCTTTCTTT
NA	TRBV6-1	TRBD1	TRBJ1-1	CASTQDRDTEAFF	TGTGCCAGCACCCAGGACAGGGACACTGAAGCCTTCTTT
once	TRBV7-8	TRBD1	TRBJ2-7	CASSFAGQGSYEQYF	TGTGCCAGCAGCTTTGCCGGACAGGGGTCCTACGAGCAGTACTTC
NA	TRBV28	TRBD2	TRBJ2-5	CASSFPSASGSETQYF	TGTGCCAGCAGTTTCCCTTCAGCTAGCGGGAGTGAGACCCAGTACTTC
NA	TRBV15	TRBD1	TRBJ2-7	CATSPPGQGSSEQYF	TGTGCCACCAGCCCGCCCGGACAGGGCAGCTCCGAGCAGTACTTC
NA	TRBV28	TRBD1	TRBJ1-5	CASSLTGVNQPQHF	TGTGCCAGCAGTTTGACAGGGGTCAATCAGCCCCAGCATTTT
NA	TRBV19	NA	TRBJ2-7	CASSARDLTLSEQYF	TGTGCCAGTAGTGCGCGGGACCTAACACTATCCGAGCAGTACTTC
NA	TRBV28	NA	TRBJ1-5	CASRESNQPQHF	TGTGCCAGCAGGGAGAGCAATCAGCCCCAGCATTTT
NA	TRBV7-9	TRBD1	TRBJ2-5	CASSASRTGARETQYF	TGTGCCAGCAGCGCATCCAGGACAGGCGCGCGGGAGACCCAGTACTTC
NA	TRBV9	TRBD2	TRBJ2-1	CASSVSGMGEQFF	TGTGCCAGCAGCGTAAGCGGGATGGGCGAGCAGTTCTTC
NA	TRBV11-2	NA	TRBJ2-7	CASSPRLRTDYEQYF	TGTGCCAGCAGCCCCAGGCTCCGGACAGATTACGAGCAGTACTTC
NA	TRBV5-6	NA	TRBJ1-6	CASSLSGSGPLHF	TGTGCCAGCAGCTTGTCTGGGAGTGGCCCCCTCCACTTT
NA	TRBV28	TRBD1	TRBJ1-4	CASSFEGAATNEKLFF	TGTGCCAGCAGTTTTGAGGGGGCTGCAACTAATGAAAAACTGTTTTTT
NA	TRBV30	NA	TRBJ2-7	CAWSPGAYEQYF	TGTGCCTGGAGTCCGGGGGCCTACGAGCAGTACTTC
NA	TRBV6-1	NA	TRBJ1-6	CASSLQTGINSPLHF	TGTGCCAGCAGCCTTCAGACAGGAATTAATTCACCCCTCCACTTT
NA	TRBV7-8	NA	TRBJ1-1	CASSLGRAGILYTEAFF	TGTGCCAGCAGCTTAGGCCGGGCAGGGATCTTGTACACTGAAGCTTTCTTT
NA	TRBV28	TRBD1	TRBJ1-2	CASSLRDRGIYGYTF	TGTGCCAGCAGTTTAAGGGACAGGGGAATCTATGGCTACACCTTC
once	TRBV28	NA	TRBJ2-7	CASSSGSSYEQYF	TGTGCCAGCAGTTCCGGGAGCTCCTACGAGCAGTACTTC
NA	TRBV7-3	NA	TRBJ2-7	CASSLFGGEQYF	TGTGCCAGCAGCTTATTCGGGGGCGAGCAGTACTTC